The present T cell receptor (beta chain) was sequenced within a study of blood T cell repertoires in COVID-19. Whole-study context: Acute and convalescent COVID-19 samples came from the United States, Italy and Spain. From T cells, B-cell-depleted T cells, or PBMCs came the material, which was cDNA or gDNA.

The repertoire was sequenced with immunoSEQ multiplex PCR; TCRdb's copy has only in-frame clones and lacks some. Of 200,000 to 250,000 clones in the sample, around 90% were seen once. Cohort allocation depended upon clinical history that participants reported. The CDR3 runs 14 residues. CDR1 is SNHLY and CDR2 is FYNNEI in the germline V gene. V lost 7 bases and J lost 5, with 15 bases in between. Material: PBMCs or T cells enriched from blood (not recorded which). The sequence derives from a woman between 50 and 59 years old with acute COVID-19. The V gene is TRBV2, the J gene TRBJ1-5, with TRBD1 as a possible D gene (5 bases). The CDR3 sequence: CASMSRATDQPQHF. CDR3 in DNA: TGTGCCAGCATGTCCAGGGCAACAGATCAGCCCCAGCATTTT. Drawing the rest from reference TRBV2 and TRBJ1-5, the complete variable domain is EPEVTQTPSHQVTQMGQEVILRCVPISNHLYFYWYRQILGQKVEFLVSFYNNEISEKSEIFDDQFSVERPDGSNFTLKIRSTKLEDSAMYFCASMSRATDQPQHFGDGTRLSIL.